A selection of T cell receptor beta chains follows, all from one sample in a study of cytomegalovirus exposure and HLA in healthy donors. Profiled with immunoSEQ multiplex PCR; TCRdb holds only in-frame clones, not every one. The data hold around 130,000 clones, with over 75% observed a single time. The sample was PBMCs. These receptors were obtained from a woman in her twenties or thirties in good health and CMV-seronegative. The CDR3 runs from the conserved cysteine through the conserved F or W.

v_call: TRBV2; j_call: TRBJ2-7; cdr3_aa: CATSRSPTYEQYF
v_call: TRBV6-5; j_call: TRBJ2-3; cdr3_aa: CASSLNQGFRNTQYF
v_call: TRBV11-3; j_call: TRBJ2-1; cdr3_aa: CASSLGGLADNEQFF
v_call: TRBV10-3; j_call: TRBJ2-3; cdr3_aa: CATVQGGIADTQYF
v_call: TRBV12-5; j_call: TRBJ2-2; cdr3_aa: CASGSGLGDTGELFF
v_call: TRBV21-1; j_call: TRBJ2-7; cdr3_aa: CASSKVRGTGLSSYEQYF
v_call: TRBV20-1; j_call: TRBJ2-1; cdr3_aa: CSPGQYNEQFF
v_call: TRBV6-6; j_call: TRBJ2-1; cdr3_aa: CASTTTSGAYNEQFF
v_call: TRBV5-6; j_call: TRBJ1-2; cdr3_aa: CASSRTVYGYTF
v_call: TRBV9; j_call: TRBJ2-1; cdr3_aa: CASSRVEGDYNEQFF
v_call: TRBV29-1; j_call: TRBJ2-3; cdr3_aa: CSVEQGADTQYF